Detailed here is one TCR beta chain. Its antigen is unknown. The sample belongs to a study of monozygotic twins with inflammatory bowel disease. Making cDNA involved eight separate reactions per sample. TCRdb processed the 5' RACE reads again and assigns one entry to each CDR3 protein, with no DNA. Recorded here are 190,000 or so distinct CDR3 sequences; the top ten clones represent roughly 1.5%. There are 14 residues in the CDR3. Germline loops: CDR1 LNHNV, CDR2 YYDKDF (reference sequence). General study results and limits: Healthy co-twins showed greater TCRbeta diversity (inverse Simpson) than IBD patients. IBD patients exhibited fewer clonotypes shared with other individuals than healthy twins, particularly with disease activity.

For every donor, one blood sample of about 2.5 ml was drawn. V usage is TRBV15 and J usage is TRBJ2-5; TCRdb indicates TRBD1, and absent DNA this call remains unverified. Material for sequencing was blood. This clonotype originated in a human donor with ulcerative colitis or Crohn's disease, or a healthy co-twin of an affected twin (not recorded which). CDR3 region: CATSKERGRETQYF.